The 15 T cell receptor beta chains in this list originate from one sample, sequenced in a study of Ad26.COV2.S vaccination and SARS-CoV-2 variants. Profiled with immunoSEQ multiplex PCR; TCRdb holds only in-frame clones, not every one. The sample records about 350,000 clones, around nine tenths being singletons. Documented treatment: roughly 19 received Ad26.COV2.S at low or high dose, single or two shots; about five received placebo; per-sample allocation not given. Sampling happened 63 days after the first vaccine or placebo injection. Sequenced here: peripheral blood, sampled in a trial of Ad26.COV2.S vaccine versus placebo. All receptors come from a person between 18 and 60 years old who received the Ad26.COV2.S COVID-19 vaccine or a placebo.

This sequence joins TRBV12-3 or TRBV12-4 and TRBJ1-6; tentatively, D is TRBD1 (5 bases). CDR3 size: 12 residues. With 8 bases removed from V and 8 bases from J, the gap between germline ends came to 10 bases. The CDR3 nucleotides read TGTGCCAGCGGTAGGGGTGATTCACCCCTCCACTTT. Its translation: CASGRGDSPLHF.

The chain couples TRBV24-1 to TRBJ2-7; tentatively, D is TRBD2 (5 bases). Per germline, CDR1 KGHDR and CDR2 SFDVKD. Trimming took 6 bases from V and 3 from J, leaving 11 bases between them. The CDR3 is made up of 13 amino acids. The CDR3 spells CATSTGWGYEQYF. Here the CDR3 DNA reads TGTGCCACCAGTACGGGGTGGGGCTACGAGCAGTACTTC.

Here the CDR3 reads CASSLTGEAGYTF. CDR3 sequence (DNA): TGTGCCAGCAGCTTAACAGGGGAGGCTGGCTACACCTTC. The chain uses TRBV5-5 and TRBJ1-2; 7 bases are a match to TRBD1. The germline V gene has CDR1 SGHKS and CDR2 YYEKEE (reference sequence). The CDR3 consists of 13 residues. Trimming removed 2 bases from V and 7 bases from J; junction bases left unmatched: 5.

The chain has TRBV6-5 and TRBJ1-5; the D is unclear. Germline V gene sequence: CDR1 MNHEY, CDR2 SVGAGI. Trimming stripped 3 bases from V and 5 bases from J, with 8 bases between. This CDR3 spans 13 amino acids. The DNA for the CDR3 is TGTGCCAGCAGTTATGGCAGGTATCAGCCCCAGCATTTT. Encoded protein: CASSYGRYQPQHF.

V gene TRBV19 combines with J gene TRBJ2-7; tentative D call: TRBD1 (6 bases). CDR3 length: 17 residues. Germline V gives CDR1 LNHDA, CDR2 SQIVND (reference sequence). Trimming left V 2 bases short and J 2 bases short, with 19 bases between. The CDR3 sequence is CASSIKGLGTLTYEQYF. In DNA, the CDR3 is TGTGCCAGTAGTATAAAGGGTCTGGGGACACTGACCTACGAGCAGTACTTC.

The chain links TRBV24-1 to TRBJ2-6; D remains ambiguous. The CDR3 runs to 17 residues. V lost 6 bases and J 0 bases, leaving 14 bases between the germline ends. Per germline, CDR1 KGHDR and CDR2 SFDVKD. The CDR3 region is CATSSPLQSSGANVLTF. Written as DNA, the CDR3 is TGTGCCACCAGTTCCCCCCTACAGAGCTCTGGGGCCAACGTCCTGACTTTC.

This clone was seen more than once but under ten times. CDR3 residues: CASSQAREEYGYTF. The DNA for the CDR3 is TGTGCCAGCAGCCAGGCACGGGAGGAATATGGCTACACCTTC. This chain links TRBV7-9 with TRBJ1-2; D gene unclear. The CDR3 length is 14 residues. CDR1 SEHNR and CDR2 FQNEAQ come from the germline V gene (reference sequence). The V end was cut by 5 bases, the J end by 5 bases, with 15 bases between.

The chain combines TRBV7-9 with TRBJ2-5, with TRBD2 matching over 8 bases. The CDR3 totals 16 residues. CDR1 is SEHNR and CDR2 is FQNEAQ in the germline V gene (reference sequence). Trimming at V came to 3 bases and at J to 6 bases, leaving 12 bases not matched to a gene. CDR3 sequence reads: CASSLWSGRGWKTQYF. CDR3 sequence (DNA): TGTGCCAGCAGCTTGTGGAGCGGGAGAGGGTGGAAGACCCAGTACTTC.

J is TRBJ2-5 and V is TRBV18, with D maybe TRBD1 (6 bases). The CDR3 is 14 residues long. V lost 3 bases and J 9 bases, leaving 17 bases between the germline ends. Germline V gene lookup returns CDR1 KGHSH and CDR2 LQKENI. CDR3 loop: CASSPGQPPVAQYF. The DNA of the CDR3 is TGTGCCAGCTCACCCGGACAGCCCCCGGTGGCCCAGTACTTC.

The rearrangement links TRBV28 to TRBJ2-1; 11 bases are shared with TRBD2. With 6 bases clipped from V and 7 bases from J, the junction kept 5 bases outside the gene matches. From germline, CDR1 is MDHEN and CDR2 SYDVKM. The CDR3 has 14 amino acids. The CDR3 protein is CASRRLAGSNEQFF. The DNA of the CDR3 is TGTGCCAGCAGGCGACTAGCGGGAAGTAATGAGCAGTTCTTC.

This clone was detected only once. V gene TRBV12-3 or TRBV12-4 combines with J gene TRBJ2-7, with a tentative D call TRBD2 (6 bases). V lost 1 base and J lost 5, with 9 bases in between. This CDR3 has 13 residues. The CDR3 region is CASSLGGVDEQYF. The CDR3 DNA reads TGTGCCAGCAGTTTAGGGGGGGTCGACGAGCAGTACTTC.

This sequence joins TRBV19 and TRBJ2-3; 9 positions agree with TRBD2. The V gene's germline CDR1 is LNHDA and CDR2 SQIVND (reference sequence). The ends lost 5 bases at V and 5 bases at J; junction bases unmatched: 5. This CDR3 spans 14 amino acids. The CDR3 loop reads CASSLRGGQDTQYF. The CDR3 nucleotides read TGTGCCAGTAGTTTGCGGGGGGGCCAAGATACGCAGTATTTT.

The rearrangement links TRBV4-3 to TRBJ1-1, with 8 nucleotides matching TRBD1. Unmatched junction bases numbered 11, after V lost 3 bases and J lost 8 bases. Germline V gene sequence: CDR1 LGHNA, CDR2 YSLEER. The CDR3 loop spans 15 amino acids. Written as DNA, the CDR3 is TGCGCCAGCAGCCAGACTGACAGGGGCTCCCCCGAAGCTTTCTTT. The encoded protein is CASSQTDRGSPEAFF.

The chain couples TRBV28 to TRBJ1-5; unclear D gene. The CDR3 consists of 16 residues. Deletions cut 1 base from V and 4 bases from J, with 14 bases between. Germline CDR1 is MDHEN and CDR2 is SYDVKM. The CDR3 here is CASSLYGEAVNQPQHF. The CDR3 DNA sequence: TGTGCCAGCAGTTTATACGGGGAGGCGGTGAATCAGCCCCAGCATTTT. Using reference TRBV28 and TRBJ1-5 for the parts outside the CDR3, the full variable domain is DVKVTQSSRYLVKRTGEKVFLECVQDMDHENMFWYRQDPGLGLRLIYFSYDVKMKEKGDIPEGYSVSREKKERFSLILESASTNQTSMYLCASSLYGEAVNQPQHFGDGTRLSIL.

Here the CDR3 reads CASSPGLAGGFEQYF. For the CDR3, the DNA is TGTGCCAGCAGCCCGGGACTAGCGGGGGGGTTCGAGCAGTACTTC. The V and J genes are TRBV13 and TRBJ2-7, with 16 bases aligning to TRBD2. CDR1 and CDR2 from the germline V gene are PRHDT and FYEKMQ (reference sequence). Trimming took 5 bases from V and 6 from J; bases not matched to a gene: 4. The CDR3 has 15 amino acids.